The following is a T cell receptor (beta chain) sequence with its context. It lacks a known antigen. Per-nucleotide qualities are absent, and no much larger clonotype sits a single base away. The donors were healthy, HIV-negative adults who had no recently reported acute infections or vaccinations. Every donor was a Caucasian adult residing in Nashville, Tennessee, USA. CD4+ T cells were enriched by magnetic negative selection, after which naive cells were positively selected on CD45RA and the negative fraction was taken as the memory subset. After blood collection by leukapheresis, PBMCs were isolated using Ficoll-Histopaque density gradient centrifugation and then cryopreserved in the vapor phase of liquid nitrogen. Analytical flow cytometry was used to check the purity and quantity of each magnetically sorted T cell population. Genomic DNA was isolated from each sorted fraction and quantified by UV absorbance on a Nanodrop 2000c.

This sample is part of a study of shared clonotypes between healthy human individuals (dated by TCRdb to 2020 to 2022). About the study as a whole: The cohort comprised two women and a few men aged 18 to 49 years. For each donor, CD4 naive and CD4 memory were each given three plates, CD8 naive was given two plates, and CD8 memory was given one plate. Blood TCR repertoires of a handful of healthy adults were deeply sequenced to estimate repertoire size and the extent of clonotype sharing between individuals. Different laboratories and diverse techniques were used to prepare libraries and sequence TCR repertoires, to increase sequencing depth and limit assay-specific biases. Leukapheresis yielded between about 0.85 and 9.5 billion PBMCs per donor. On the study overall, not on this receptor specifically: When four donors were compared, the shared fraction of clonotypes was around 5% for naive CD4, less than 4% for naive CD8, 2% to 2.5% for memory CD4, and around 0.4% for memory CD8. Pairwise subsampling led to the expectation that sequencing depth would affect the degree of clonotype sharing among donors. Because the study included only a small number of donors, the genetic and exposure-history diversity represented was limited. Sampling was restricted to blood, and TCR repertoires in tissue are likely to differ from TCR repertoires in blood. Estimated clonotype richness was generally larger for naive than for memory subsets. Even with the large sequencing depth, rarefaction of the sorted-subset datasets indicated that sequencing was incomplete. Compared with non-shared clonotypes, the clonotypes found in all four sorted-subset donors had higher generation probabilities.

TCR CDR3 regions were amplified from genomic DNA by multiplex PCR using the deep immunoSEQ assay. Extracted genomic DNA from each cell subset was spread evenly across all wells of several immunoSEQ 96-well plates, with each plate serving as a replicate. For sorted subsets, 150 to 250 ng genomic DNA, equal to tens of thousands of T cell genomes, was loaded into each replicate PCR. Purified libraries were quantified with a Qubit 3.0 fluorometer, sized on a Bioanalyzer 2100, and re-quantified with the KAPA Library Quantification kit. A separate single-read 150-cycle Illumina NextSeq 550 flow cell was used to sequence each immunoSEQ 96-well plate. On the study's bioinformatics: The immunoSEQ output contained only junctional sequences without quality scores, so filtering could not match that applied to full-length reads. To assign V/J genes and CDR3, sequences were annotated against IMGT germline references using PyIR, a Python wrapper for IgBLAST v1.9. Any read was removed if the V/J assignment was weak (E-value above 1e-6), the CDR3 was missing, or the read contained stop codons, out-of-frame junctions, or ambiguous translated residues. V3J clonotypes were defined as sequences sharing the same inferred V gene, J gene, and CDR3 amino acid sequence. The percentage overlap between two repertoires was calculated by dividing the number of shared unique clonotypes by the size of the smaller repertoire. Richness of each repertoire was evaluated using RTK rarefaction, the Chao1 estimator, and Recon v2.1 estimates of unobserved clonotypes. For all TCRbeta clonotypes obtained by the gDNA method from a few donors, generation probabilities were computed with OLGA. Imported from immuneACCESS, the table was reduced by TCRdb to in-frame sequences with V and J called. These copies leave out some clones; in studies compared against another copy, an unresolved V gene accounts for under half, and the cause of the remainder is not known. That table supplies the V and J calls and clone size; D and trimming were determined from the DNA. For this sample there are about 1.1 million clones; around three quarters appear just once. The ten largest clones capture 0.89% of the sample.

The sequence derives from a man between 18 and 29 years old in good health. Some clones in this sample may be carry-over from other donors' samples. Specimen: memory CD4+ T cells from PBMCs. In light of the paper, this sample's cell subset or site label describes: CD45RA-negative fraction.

DNA sequence: TGTGCCAGCACCAAGGGACTAGCGGGCCTCGCGGAGCAGTACTTC. This encodes CASTKGLAGLAEQYF. The chain is encoded by TRBV7-6 joined to TRBJ2-7; 12 of the junction bases match TRBD2. Trimming takes 7 bases off V and 7 bases off J; junction bases not matched to a gene: 11. The CDR3 covers 15 residues, taking in both the cysteine and the phenylalanine. Only the CDR3 DNA stays, 45 bases, in frame from base 1. From a lookup of the germline V gene, CDR1 and CDR2 are SGHVS and FNYEAQ.